This T cell receptor beta chain derives from a study of CD8 T cells in Susac syndrome. RNA in amounts of roughly 0.5 to 1 ug was reverse transcribed with random hexamers. TCRdb used MiXCR to reprocess the immunoSEQ multiplex PCR reads, holding one entry per CDR3 protein. The sample has over 130,000 distinct CDR3 sequences; roughly 95% are singletons. Germline loops: CDR1 SGHRS, CDR2 YFSETQ. V was trimmed by 0 bases and J by 0 bases, leaving 9 bases between them. CDR3 size: 15 residues. The TCR comes from a human donor with multiple sclerosis. Sequenced: CD4+ T cells from PBMCs. The chain joins TRBV5-1 to TRBJ2-5, with D possibly TRBD2 on 5 matching bases. CDR3 sequence: CASSLVDGNQETQYF. Written as DNA, the CDR3 is TGCGCCAGCAGCTTGGTTGACGGGAACCAAGAGACCCAGTACTTC.